The following is a T cell receptor (beta chain) sequence with its context. Its matching antigen is unknown. This specimen comes from a study of T cells expressing NK-cell markers. Broader study findings: Questions lingered over whether expanded NKG2C+ T cell clones were HCMV-specific.

Germline lookup yields CDR1 SGHTA and CDR2 FQGTGA. The CDR3 contains 15 residues. TCRdb reanalyzed the 5' RACE reads and collapses them to one entry per CDR3 protein, without DNA. The repertoire table contains some 460,000 distinct CDR3 sequences. V and J are TRBV7-3 and TRBJ2-3; TCRdb's D call of TRBD2 is untestable without DNA. Sequencing was done on a sample of blood T cells: a sorted CD56 or NKG2C T cell subset, CD4+ or CD8+ T cells, or bulk PBMC T cells (not recorded which). The TCR originated in a woman in her forties or fifties in good health. CDR3 sequence: CASSPGSGITDTQYF.